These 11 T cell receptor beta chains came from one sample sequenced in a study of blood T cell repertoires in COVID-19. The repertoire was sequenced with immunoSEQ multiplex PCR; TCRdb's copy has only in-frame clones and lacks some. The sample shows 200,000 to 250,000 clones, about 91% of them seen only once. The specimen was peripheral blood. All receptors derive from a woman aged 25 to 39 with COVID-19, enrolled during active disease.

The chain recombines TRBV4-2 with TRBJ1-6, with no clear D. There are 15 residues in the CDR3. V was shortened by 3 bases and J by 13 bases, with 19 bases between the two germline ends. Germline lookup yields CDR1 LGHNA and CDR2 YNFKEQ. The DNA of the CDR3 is TGTGCCAGCAGCCAGGAGGACGGTCGGGCTGGCCCCCTCCACTTT. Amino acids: CASSQEDGRAGPLHF.

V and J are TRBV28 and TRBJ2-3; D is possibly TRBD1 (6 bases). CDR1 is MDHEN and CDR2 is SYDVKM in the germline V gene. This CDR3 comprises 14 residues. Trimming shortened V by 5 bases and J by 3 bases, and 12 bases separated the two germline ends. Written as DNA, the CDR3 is TGTGCCAGCAGTCCTTCCGGACAGACAGATACGCAGTATTTT. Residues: CASSPSGQTDTQYF.

In DNA form, the CDR3 reads TGTGCCGAGGATAGCGGCGACACAGATACGCAGTATTTT. Encoded protein: CAEDSGDTDTQYF. The chain has TRBV7-9 and TRBJ2-3; perhaps TRBD2 as D (6 bases). Germline V gene sequence: CDR1 SEHNR, CDR2 FQNEAQ (reference sequence). The V and J ends lost 11 bases and 2 bases respectively, with 14 bases between them. CDR3 length: 13 residues. The full variable domain, with the rest looked up from reference TRBV7-9 and TRBJ2-3, is DTGVSQNPRHKITKRGQNVTFRCDPISEHNRLYWYRQTLGQGPEFLTYFQNEAQLEKSRLLSDRFSAERPKGSFSTLEIQRTEQGDSAMYLCAEDSGDTDTQYFGPGTRLTVL.

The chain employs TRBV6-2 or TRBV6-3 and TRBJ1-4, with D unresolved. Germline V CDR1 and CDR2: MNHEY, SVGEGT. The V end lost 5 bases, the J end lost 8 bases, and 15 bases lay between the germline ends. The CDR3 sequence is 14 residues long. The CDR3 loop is CASSSLERLEKLFF. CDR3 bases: TGTGCCAGCAGTAGCCTCGAACGGTTGGAAAAACTGTTTTTT.

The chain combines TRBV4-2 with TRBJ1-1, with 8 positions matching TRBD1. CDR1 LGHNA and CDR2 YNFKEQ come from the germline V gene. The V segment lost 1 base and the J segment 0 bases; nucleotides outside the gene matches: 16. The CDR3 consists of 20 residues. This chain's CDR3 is CASSQGGSRTGRELNTEAFF. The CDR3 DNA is TGTGCCAGCAGCCAAGGGGGGTCTAGGACAGGGAGGGAACTGAACACTGAAGCTTTCTTT.

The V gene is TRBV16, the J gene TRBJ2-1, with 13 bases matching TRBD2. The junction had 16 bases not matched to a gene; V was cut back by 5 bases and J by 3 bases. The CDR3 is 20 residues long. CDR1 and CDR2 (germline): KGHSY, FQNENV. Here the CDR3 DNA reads TGTGCCAGCAGCAAGCAACCTGGACTAGCGGGAGATGCCTTCTACAATGAGCAGTTCTTC. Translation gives CASSKQPGLAGDAFYNEQFF.

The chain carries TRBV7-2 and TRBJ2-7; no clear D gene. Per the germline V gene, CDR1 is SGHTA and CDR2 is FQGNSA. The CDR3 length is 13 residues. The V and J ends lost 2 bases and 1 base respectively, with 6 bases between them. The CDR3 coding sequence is TGTGCCAGCAGCTTATTTCGTTCCTACGAGCAGTACGTC. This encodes CASSLFRSYEQYV.

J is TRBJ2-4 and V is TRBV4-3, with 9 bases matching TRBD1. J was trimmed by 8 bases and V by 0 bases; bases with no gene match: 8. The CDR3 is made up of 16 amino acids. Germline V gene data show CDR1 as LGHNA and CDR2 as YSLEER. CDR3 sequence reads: CASSQDLTGQGDIQYF. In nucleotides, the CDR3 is TGCGCCAGCAGCCAAGACCTGACGGGACAGGGTGACATTCAGTACTTC.

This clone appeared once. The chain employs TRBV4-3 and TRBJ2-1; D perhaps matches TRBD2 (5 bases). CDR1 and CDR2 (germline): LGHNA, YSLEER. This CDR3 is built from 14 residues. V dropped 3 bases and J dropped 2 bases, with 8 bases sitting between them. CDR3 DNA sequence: TGCGCCAGCAGCCACGGGAATACCTACAATGAGCAGTTCTTC. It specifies CASSHGNTYNEQFF.

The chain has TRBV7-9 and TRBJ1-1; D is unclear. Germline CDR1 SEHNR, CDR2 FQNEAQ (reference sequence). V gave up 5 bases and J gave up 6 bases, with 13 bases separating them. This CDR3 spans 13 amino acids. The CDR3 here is CASSATGYAEAFF. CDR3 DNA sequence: TGTGCCAGCAGCGCGACCGGGTACGCTGAAGCTTTCTTT.

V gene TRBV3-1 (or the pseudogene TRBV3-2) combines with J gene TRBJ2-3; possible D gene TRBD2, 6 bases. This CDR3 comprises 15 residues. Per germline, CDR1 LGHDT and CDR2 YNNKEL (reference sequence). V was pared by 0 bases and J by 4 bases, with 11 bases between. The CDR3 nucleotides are TGTGCCAGCAGCCAAGATTGGCGGGACTCAGATACGCAGTATTTT. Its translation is CASSQDWRDSDTQYF.